This TCR beta chain was sequenced during a study of cytotoxic CD8 clonotypes in ibrutinib-treated CLL. Clones were sequenced by immunoSEQ multiplex PCR, and TCRdb holds only the in-frame ones, with some missing. The sample gives fewer than 40,000 clones, around 67% of which show up once; about 6.8% is in the top ten. The origin of this receptor is a human donor with chronic lymphocytic leukemia. The sample was PBMCs, taken at disease progression, from a patient treated with ibrutinib.

The CDR3 here is CASSPAVGTEAFF. CDR3 DNA: TGTGCCAGCAGTCCCGCTGTAGGGACTGAAGCTTTCTTT. The gene calls are TRBV7-9 and TRBJ1-1; D gene uncertain. Between the trimmed V and J ends, which lost 6 bases and 5 bases, there was a span of 13 bases. The CDR3 runs to 13 residues. The germline V gene encodes CDR1 SEHNR and CDR2 FQNEAQ (reference sequence).